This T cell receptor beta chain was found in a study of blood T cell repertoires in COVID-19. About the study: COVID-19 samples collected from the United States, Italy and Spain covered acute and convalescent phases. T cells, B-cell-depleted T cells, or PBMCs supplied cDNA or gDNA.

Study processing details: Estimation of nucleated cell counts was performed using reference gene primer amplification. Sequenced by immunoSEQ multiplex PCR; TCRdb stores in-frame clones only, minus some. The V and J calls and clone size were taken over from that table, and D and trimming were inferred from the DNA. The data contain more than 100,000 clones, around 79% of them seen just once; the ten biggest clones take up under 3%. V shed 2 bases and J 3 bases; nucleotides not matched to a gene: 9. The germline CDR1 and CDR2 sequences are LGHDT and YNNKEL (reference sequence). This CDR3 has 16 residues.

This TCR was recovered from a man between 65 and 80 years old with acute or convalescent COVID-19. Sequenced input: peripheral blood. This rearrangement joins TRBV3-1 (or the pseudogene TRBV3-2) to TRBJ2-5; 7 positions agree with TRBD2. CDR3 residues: CASSQSSGLAEETQYF. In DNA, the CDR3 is TGTGCCAGCAGCCAAAGCTCTGGGCTAGCGGAAGAGACCCAGTACTTC.